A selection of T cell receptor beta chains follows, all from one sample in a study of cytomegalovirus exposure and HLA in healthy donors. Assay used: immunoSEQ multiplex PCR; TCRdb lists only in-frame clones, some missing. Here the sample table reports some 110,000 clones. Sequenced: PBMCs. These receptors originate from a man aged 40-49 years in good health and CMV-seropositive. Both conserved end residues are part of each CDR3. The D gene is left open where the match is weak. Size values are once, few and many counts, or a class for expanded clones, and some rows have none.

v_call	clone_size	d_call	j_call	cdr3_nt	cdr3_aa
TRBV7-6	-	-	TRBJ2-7	TGTGCCAGCAGCTCCTTTGCTACCTCCTCCTACGAGCAGTACTTC	CASSSFATSSYEQYF
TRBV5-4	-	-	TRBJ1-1	TGTGCCAGCAGCTTACAGGGAAGCACTGAAGCTTTCTTT	CASSLQGSTEAFF
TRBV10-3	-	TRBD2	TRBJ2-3	TGTGCCATCACCAGGACTAGCGGAAAGCCGCCCACAGATACGCAGTATTTT	CAITRTSGKPPTDTQYF
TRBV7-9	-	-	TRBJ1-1	TGTGCCAGCAGCCCGCGGTTTACAGGGTTGGTAAGGCCTGAAGCTTTCTTT	CASSPRFTGLVRPEAFF
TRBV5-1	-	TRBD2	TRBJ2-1	TGCGCCAGCAGCTTGTTGGCTAGCGGGACCAATGAGCAGTTCTTC	CASSLLASGTNEQFF
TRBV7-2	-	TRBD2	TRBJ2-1	TGTGCCAGCAGCTTAACGGTGGGACTACCGAGCTCCTACAATGAGCAGTTCTTC	CASSLTVGLPSSYNEQFF
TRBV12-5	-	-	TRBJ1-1	TGTGCTAGTGGTTTGGTAAGGGGATCGGCTGGGTTAGGTGAAGCTTTCTTT	CASGLVRGSAGLGEAFF
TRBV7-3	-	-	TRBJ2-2	TGTGCCAGCAGCTCACACAGGGTTGTGAACACCGGGGAGCTGTTTTTT	CASSSHRVVNTGELFF
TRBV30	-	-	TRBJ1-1	TGTGCCTGGAGAGCCCAGGGCCACACTGAAGCTTTCTTT	CAWRAQGHTEAFF
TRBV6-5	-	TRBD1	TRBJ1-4	TGTGCCAGCAGTTACTCCGGGACAGTGAATGAAAAACTGTTTTTT	CASSYSGTVNEKLFF
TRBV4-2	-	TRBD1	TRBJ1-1	TGTGCCAGCAGCCCGTACAGGGGGCTCAACACTGAAGCTTTCTTT	CASSPYRGLNTEAFF
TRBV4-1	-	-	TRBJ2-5	TGCGCCAGCAGCCAACTCGCTAGTGCGGAGACCCAGTACTTC	CASSQLASAETQYF
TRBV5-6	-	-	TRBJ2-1	TGTGCCAGCAGCGCCCCCTGGGGGAGGCACAATGAGCAGTTCTTC	CASSAPWGRHNEQFF
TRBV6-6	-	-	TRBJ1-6	TGTGCCAGCAGTTATCGGGAGTCACCCCTCCACTTT	CASSYRESPLHF
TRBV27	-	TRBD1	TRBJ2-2	TGTGCCAGCAGTTCGAGACAGGGTACGGACACCGGGGAGCTGTTTTTT	CASSSRQGTDTGELFF
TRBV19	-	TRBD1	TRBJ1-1	TGTGCCAGTATCGACAGGGGATTAAGAGCCACTGAAGCTTTCTTT	CASIDRGLRATEAFF
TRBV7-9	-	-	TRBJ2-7	TGTGCCAGCAGTGTAGGGGGCGAGCAGTACTTC	CASSVGGEQYF
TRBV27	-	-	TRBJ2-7	TGTGCCAGCAGTTTCCCAGGGCCGACCGGAAGCTCCTACGAGCAGTACTTC	CASSFPGPTGSSYEQYF
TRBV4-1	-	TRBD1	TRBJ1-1	TGCGCCAGCAGCCAAGCGGTAGACAGGGCTAACACTGAAGCTTTCTTT	CASSQAVDRANTEAFF
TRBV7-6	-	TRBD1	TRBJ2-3	TGTGCCAGCAGCAACACAGGGGGCGCAGATACGCAGTATTTT	CASSNTGGADTQYF
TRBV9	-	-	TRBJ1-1	TGTGCCAGCAGCGTAGGGCAGGGCACTGAAGCTTTCTTT	CASSVGQGTEAFF
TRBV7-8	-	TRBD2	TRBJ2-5	TGTGCCAGCAGCCCCGGCGGGAGCGTGGGGACCCAGTACTTC	CASSPGGSVGTQYF
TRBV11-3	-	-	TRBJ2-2	TGTGCCAGCAGCCTAGCGACAGGGAACACCGGGGAGCTGTTTTTT	CASSLATGNTGELFF
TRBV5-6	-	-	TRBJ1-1	TGTGCCAGCAGCTCCGTATTTACTGCAACCCCTGAAGCTTTCTTT	CASSSVFTATPEAFF
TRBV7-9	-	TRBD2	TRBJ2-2	TGTGCCAGCAGCAGTCCTAGCGGGGCTAACACCGGGGAGCTGTTTTTT	CASSSPSGANTGELFF
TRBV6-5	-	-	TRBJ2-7	TGTGCCAGCACCGACTCATATCCCTACGAGCAGTACTTC	CASTDSYPYEQYF
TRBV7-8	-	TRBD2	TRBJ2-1	TGTGCCAGCAGCTTCGGGACTAGGGGTATGGGCGAGCAGTTCTTC	CASSFGTRGMGEQFF
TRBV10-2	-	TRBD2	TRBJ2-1	TGCGCCAGCAGTGGGATCCCCTCTAGCGGACACTACAATGAGCAGTTCTTC	CASSGIPSSGHYNEQFF
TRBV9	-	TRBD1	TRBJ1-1	TGTGCCAGCAGCCCCCAACAGGGGATGGGCACTGAAGCTTTCTTT	CASSPQQGMGTEAFF
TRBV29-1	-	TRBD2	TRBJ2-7	TGCAGCGCTACTATACTAGCGGATGAGCAGTACTTC	CSATILADEQYF
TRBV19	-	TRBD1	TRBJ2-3	TGTGCCAGTAGGGGGACAGGGGCTTCCCTAGCCCCAGATACGCAGTATTTT	CASRGTGASLAPDTQYF
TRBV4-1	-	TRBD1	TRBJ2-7	TGCGCCAGCAGCCAAGAAAGACAGGGATTGAACGAGCAGTACTTC	CASSQERQGLNEQYF
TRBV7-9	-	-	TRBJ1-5	TGTGCCAGCAGCGCCGGACTCTTGGGCAATCAGCCCCAGCATTTT	CASSAGLLGNQPQHF
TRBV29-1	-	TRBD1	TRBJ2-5	TGCAGCGTAGAGGGGACAGGGGGGACACGATTAGACTTC	CSVEGTGGTRLDF
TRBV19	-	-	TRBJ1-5	TGTGCCAGTAGTGTTGGTGCGAGCAATCAGCCCCAGCATTTT	CASSVGASNQPQHF
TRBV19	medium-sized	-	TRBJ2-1	TGTGCCAGTAGTATGCGCTACCCGTACAATGAGCAGTTCTTC	CASSMRYPYNEQFF
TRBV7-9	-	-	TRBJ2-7	TGTGCCAGCAGCTTACAGTCCTACGAGCAGTACTTC	CASSLQSYEQYF
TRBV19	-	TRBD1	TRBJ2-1	TGTGCCAGTAGTGTGGGGAGACAGGGGTACAATGAGCAGTTCTTC	CASSVGRQGYNEQFF
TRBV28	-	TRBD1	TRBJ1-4	TGTGCCAGCAGTTTTGGGCAGGGGGTTGAAAAACTGTTTTTT	CASSFGQGVEKLFF